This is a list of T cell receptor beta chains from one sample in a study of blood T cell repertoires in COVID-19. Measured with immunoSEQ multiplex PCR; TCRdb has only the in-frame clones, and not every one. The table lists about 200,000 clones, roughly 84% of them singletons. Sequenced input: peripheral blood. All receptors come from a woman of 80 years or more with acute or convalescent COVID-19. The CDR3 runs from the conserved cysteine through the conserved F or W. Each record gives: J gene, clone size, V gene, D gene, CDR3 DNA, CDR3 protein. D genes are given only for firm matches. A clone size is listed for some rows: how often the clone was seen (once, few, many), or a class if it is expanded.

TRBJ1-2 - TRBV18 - TGTGCCAGCTCACCAGGACCCAGGGTAGGGGACATCTATGGCTACACCTTC CASSPGPRVGDIYGYTF
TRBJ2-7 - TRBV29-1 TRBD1 TGCAGCGTCACAGGCGCGGGGACAGGGGCCGACGAGCAGTACTTC CSVTGAGTGADEQYF
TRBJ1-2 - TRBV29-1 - TGCAGCGTTGAATCGGGGGGGCCCTTCTACACCTTC CSVESGGPFYTF
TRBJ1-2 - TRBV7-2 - TGTGCCAGCAGCTTAGATATCGGGACACACAGTTACACCTTC CASSLDIGTHSYTF
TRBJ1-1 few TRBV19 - TGTGCCAGTAGTATACGGGAGACTGAAGCTTTCTTT CASSIRETEAFF
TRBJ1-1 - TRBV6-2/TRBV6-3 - TGTGCCAGCAGTTCCCCCGGGACACTGGCGGGCACTGAAGCTTTCTTT CASSSPGTLAGTEAFF
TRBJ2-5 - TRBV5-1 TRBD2 TGCGCCAGCAGCTCCTACTCTAGCGGCCACCTAGGGGAGACCCAGTACTTC CASSSYSSGHLGETQYF
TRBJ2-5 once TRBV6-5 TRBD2 TGTGCCAGCAGTCTGGGACTACCCCAAGAGACCCAGTACTTC CASSLGLPQETQYF
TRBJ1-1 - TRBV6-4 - TGTGCCAGCAGTGAGCTAGGAGGGGACACTGAAGCTTTCTTT CASSELGGDTEAFF
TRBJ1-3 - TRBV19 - TGTGCCAGTAGTCATACCGGGACACGGTCTGACACCATATATTTT CASSHTGTRSDTIYF
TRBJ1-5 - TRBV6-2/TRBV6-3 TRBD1 TGTGCCAGCAGTAGGACAGGGGGTTCAGGTCAGCCCCAGCATTTT CASSRTGGSGQPQHF
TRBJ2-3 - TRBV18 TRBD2 TGTGCCAGCTCCCAGCGGACTAGCGGACTACTTAGCACAGATACGCAGTATTTT CASSQRTSGLLSTDTQYF
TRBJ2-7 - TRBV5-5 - TGTGCCAGCAGCTTAGGGAGGACTGCCTACGAGCAGTACTTT CASSLGRTAYEQYF
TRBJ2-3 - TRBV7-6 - TGTGCCAGCAGCTTTCAGGACTTCAACACAGATACGCAGTATTTT CASSFQDFNTDTQYF
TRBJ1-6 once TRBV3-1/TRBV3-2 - TGTGCCAGCAGCCATAACAGGGATTTATCACCCCTCCACTTT CASSHNRDLSPLHF
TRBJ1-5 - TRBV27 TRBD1 TGTGCCAGCAGCCCTTTGGGACAGTTATCAAATCAGCCCCAGCATTTT CASSPLGQLSNQPQHF
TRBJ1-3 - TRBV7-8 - TGTGCCAGCAGCTTTCGGGGTGCTGGAAACACCATATATTTT CASSFRGAGNTIYF
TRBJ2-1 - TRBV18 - TGTGCCAGCTCACCGGGGACTTTGAATGAGCAGTTCTTC CASSPGTLNEQFF
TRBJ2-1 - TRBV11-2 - TGTGCCAGCAGCTTAAATCCGAGGGGGAAAGCTCCCTACAATGAGCAGTTCTTC CASSLNPRGKAPYNEQFF
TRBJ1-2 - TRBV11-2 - TGTGCCAGCAGCCCAGACCTGAGGGGGGGCTACACCTTC CASSPDLRGGYTF
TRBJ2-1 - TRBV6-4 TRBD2 TGTGCCAGCAGTGACTCAAGCGGGAGTTACAATGAGCAGTTCTTC CASSDSSGSYNEQFF
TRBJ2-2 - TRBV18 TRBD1 TGTGCCAGCTCACCCCCGGGACAGGGATCAAGCACCGGGGAGCTGTTTTTT CASSPPGQGSSTGELFF
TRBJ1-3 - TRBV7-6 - TGTGCCAGCAGCTCAAAGAGCTCTGGAAACACCATATATTTT CASSSKSSGNTIYF
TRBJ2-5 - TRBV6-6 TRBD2 TGTGCCAGCAGTTACTCTGGCGGGAGTGGGGAGACCCAGTACTTC CASSYSGGSGETQYF
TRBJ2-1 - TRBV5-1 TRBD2 TGCGCCAGCAGCCAACTAGCGGGAGGGCCCCATGAGCAGTTCTTC CASSQLAGGPHEQFF
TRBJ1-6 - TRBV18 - TGTGCCAGCTCACCCTTCACAGATTCACCCCTCCACTTT CASSPFTDSPLHF
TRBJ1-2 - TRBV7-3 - TGTGCCAGCAGCCGGGGATTAAACTATGGCTACACCTTC CASSRGLNYGYTF
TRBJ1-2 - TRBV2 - TGTGCCAGGACACGGGGTAACTATGGCTACACCTTC CARTRGNYGYTF
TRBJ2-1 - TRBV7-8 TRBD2 TGTGCCAGCATCCCGGGACTAGAGATCCACAATGAGCAGTTCTTC CASIPGLEIHNEQFF